Here is one T cell receptor (beta chain) with its context. The sample comes from a study of cytomegalovirus exposure and HLA in healthy donors. Here immunoSEQ multiplex PCR was the method, and the copy in TCRdb shows in-frame clones only, minus some. There are some 170,000 clones in the sample; 86% occur only once, and 7.2% lies in the top ten. This CDR3 contains 9 residues. Trimming cost V 7 bases and J 4 bases, with 0 bases left between them. Germline CDR1 is MDHEN and CDR2 is SYDVKM. Sequenced sample: PBMCs. This chain links TRBV28 with TRBJ2-3; D not certain. The TCR originated in a young man in good health and CMV-seropositive. CDR3 region: CASTDTQYF. CDR3 nucleotides: TGTGCCAGCACAGATACGCAGTATTTT. Using reference TRBV28 and TRBJ2-3 for the parts outside the CDR3, the full variable domain is DVKVTQSSRYLVKRTGEKVFLECVQDMDHENMFWYRQDPGLGLRLIYFSYDVKMKEKGDIPEGYSVSREKKERFSLILESASTNQTSMYLCASTDTQYFGPGTRLTVL.